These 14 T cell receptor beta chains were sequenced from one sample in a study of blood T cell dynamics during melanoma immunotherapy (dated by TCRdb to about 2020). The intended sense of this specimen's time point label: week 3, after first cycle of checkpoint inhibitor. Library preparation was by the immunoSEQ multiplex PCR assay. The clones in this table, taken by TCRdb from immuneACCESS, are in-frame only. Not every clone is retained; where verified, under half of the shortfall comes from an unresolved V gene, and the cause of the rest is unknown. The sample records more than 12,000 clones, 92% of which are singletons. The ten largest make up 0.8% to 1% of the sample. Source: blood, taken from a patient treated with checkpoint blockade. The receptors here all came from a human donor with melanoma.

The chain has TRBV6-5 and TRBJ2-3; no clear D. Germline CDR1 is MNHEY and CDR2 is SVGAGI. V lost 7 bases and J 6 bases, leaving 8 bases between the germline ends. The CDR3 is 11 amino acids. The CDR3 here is CASKTEDTQYF. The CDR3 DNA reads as TGTGCCAGCAAAACCGAGGATACGCAGTATTTT.

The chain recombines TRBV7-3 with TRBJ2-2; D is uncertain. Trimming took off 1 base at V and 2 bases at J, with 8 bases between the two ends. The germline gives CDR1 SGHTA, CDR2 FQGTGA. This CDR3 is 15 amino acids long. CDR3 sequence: CASSLSGPNTGELFF. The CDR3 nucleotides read TGTGCCAGCAGCTTAAGCGGCCCTAACACCGGGGAGCTGTTTTTT.

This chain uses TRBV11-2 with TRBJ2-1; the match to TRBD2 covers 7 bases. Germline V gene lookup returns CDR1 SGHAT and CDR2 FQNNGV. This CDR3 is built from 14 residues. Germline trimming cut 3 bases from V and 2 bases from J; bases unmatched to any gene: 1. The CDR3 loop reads CASSFSGTYNEQFF. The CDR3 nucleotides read TGTGCCAGCAGCTTCAGCGGGACCTACAATGAGCAGTTCTTC. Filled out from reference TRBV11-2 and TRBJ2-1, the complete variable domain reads EAGVAQSPRYKIIEKRQSVAFWCNPISGHATLYWYQQILGQGPKLLIQFQNNGVVDDSQLPKDRFSAERLKGVDSTLKIQPAKLEDSAVYLCASSFSGTYNEQFFGPGTRLTVL.

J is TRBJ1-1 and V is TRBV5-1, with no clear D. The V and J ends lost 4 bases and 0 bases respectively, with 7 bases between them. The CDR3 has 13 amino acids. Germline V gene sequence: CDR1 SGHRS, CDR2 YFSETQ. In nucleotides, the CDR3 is TGCGCCAGCAGCCTCCAGATGAACACTGAAGCTTTCTTT. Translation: CASSLQMNTEAFF.

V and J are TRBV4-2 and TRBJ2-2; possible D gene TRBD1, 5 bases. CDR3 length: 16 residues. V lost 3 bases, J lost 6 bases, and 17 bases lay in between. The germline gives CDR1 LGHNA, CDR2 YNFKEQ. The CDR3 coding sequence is TGTGCCAGCAGCCATAAATGGGCAGGGTTGGCCGGGGAGCTGTTTTTT. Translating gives CASSHKWAGLAGELFF.

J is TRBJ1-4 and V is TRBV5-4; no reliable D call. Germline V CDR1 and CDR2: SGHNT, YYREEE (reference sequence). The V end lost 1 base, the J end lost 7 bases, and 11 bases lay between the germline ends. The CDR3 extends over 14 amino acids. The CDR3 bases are TGTGCCAGCAGCTTGTACGGAGTTGGTGAAAAACTGTTTTTT. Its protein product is CASSLYGVGEKLFF.

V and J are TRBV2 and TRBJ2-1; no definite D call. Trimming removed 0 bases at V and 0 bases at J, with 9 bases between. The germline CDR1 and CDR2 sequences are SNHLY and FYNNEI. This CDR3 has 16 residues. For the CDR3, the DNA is TGTGCCAGCAGTGAAGCCCTCAGGTACTCCTACAATGAGCAGTTCTTC. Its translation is CASSEALRYSYNEQFF.

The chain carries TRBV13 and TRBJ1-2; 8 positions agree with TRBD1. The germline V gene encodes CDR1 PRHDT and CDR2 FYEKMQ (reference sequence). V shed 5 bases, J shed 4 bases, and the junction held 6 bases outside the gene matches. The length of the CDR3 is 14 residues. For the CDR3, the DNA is TGTGCCAGCAGCCAGGGGGCATTGGGCTATGGCTACACCTTC. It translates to CASSQGALGYGYTF. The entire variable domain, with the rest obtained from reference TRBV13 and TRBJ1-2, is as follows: AAGVIQSPRHLIKEKRETATLKCYPIPRHDTVYWYQQGPGQDPQFLISFYEKMQSDKGSIPDRFSAQQFSDYHSELNMSSLELGDSALYFCASSQGALGYGYTFGSGTRLTVV.

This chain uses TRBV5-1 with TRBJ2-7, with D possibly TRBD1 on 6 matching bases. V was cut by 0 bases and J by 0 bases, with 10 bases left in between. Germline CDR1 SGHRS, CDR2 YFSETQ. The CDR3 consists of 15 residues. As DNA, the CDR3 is TGCGCCAGCAGCTTGGAGGCAGGGGCCTCCTACGAGCAGTACTTC. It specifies CASSLEAGASYEQYF.

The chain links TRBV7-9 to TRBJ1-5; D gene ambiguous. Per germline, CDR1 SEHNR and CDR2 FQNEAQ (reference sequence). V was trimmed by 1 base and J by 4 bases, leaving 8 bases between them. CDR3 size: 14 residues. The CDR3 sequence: CASSLEGRNQPQHF. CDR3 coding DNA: TGTGCCAGCAGCTTAGAGGGTAGGAATCAGCCCCAGCATTTT.

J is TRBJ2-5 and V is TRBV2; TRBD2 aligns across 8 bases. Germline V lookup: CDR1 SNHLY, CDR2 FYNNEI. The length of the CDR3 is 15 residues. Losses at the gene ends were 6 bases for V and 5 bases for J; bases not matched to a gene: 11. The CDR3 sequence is CASRIGTSPGETQYF. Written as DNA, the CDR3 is TGTGCCAGCAGGATCGGGACTAGTCCCGGGGAGACCCAGTACTTC.

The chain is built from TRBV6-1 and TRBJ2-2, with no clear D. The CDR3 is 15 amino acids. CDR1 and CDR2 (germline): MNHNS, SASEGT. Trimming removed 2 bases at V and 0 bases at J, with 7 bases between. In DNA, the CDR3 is TGTGCCAGCAGTGAATTGCTAGCGAACACCGGGGAGCTGTTTTTT. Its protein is CASSELLANTGELFF.

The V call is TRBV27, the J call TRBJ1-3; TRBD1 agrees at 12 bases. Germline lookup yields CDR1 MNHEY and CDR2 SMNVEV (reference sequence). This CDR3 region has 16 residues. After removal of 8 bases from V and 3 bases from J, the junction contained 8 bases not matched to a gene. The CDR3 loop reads CASGAGQGALGNTIYF. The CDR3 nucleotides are TGTGCCAGCGGGGCGGGACAGGGGGCGCTTGGAAACACCATATATTTT.

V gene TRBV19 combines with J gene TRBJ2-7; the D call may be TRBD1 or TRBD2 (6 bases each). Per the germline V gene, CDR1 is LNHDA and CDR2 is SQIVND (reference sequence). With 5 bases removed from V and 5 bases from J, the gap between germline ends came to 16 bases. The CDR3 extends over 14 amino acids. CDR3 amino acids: CASSLWGASNEQYF. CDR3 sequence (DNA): TGTGCCAGTAGTTTATGGGGGGCAAGCAACGAGCAGTACTTC.